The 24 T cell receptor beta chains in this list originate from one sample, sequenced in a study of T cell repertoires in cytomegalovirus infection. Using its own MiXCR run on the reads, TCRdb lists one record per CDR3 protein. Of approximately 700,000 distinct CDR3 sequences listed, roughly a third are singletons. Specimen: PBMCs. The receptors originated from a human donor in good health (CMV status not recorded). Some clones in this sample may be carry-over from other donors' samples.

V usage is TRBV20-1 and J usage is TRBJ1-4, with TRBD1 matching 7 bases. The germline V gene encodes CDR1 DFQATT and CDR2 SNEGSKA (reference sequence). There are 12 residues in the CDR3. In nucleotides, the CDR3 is TGCAGCGCGCGGGACAGCCGAGAAAAACTGTTTTTT. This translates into CSARDSREKLFF.

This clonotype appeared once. The CDR3 is CASGFDRGDTEAFF. The CDR3 bases are TGTGCCAGCGGGTTTGACAGGGGGGACACTGAAGCTTTCTTT. V is TRBV2 and J is TRBJ1-1; the match to TRBD1 covers 9 bases. CDR3 size: 14 residues. The germline V gene has CDR1 SNHLY and CDR2 FYNNEI. Unmatched junction bases numbered 7, after V lost 8 bases and J lost 3 bases.

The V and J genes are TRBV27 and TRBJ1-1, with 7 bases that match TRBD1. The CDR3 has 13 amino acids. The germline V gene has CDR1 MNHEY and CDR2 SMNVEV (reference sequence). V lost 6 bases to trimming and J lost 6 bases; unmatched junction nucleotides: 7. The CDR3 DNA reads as TGTGCCAGCAGGTGGACAGGTAGGTCTGAAGCTTTCTTT. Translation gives CASRWTGRSEAFF.

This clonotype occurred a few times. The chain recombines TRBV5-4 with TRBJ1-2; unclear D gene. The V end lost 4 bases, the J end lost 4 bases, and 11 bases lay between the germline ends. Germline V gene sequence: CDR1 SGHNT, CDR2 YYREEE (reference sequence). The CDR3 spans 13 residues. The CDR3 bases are TGTGCCAGCAGCGCAGATATTAGCTATGGCTACACCTTC. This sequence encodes CASSADISYGYTF.

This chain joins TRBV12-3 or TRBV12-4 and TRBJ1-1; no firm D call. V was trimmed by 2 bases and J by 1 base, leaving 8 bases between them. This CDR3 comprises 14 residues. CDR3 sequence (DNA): TGTGCCAGCAGTTTATGGGCGGGGAACACTGAAGCTTTCTTT. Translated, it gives CASSLWAGNTEAFF.

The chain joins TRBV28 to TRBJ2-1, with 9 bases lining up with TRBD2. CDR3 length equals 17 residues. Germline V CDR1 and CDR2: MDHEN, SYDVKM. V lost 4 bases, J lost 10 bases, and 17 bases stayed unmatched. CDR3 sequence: CASSWGASGVLGDEQFF. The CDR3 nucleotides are TGTGCCAGCAGTTGGGGGGCTAGCGGGGTTCTGGGAGACGAGCAGTTCTTC. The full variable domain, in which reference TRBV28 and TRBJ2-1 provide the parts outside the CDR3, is DVKVTQSSRYLVKRTGEKVFLECVQDMDHENMFWYRQDPGLGLRLIYFSYDVKMKEKGDIPEGYSVSREKKERFSLILESASTNQTSMYLCASSWGASGVLGDEQFFGPGTRLTVL.

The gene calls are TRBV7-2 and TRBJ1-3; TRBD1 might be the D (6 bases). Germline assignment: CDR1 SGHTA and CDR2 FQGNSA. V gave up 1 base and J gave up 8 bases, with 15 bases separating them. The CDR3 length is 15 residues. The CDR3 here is CASSLVGGSRDTIYF. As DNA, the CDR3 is TGTGCCAGCAGCTTAGTAGGGGGTAGTCGCGACACCATATATTTT.

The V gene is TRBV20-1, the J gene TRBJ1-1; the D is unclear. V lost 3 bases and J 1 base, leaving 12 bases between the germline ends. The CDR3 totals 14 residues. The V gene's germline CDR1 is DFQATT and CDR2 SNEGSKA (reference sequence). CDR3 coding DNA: TGCAGTGCTAGTACGGGGATGGCGAACACTGAAGCTTTCTTT. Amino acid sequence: CSASTGMANTEAFF.

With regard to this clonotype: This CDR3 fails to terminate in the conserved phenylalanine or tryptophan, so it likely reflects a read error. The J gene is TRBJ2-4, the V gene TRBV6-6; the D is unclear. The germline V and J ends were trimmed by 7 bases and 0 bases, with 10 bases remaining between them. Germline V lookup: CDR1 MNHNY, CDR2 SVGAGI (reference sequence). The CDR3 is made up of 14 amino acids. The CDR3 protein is CASTETVAKNIQYL. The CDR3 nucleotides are TGTGCCAGCACGGAGACGGTAGCCAAAAACATTCAGTACTTA.

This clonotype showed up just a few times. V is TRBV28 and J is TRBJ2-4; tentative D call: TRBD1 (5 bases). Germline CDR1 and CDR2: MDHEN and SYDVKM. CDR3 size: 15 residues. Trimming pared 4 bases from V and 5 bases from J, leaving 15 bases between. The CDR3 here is CASSSHGRVENIQYF. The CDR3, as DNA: TGTGCCAGCAGTTCGCACGGCAGGGTCGAAAACATTCAGTACTTC. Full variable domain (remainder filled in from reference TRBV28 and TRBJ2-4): DVKVTQSSRYLVKRTGEKVFLECVQDMDHENMFWYRQDPGLGLRLIYFSYDVKMKEKGDIPEGYSVSREKKERFSLILESASTNQTSMYLCASSSHGRVENIQYFGAGTRLSVL.

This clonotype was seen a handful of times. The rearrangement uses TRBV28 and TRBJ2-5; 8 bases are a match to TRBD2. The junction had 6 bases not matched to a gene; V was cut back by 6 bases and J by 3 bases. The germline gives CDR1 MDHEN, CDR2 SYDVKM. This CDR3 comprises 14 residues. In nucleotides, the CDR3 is TGTGCCAGCAGCGGGGGGGGCCTCAAAGAGACCCAGTACTTC. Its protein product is CASSGGGLKETQYF.

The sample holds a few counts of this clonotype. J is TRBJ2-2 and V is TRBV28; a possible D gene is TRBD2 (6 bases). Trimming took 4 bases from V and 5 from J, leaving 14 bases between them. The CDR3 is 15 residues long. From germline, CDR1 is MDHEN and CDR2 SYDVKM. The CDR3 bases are TGTGCCAGCAGTTACCGCGGGGCAGGGACCGGGGAGCTGTTTTTT. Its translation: CASSYRGAGTGELFF.

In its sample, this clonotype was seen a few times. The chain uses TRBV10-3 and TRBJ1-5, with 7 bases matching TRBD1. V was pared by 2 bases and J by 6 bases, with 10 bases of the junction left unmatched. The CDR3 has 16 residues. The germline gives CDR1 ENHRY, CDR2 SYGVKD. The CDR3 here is CAISEGKGAHIQPQHF. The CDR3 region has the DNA TGTGCCATCAGTGAGGGGAAGGGGGCTCATATTCAGCCCCAGCATTTT.

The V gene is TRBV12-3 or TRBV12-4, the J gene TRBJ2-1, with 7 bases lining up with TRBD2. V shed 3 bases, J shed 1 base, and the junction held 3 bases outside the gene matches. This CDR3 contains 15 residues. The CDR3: CASSLQRGSYNEQFF. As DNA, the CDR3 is TGTGCCAGCAGTTTGCAGCGGGGATCCTACAATGAGCAGTTCTTC.

This chain's CDR3 is CASSSTRQISYGYTF. In DNA form, the CDR3 reads TGTGCCAGCAGCTCCACCCGACAGATTTCCTATGGCTACACCTTC. The chain has TRBV7-2 and TRBJ1-2; D is perhaps TRBD1 (5 bases). V dropped 4 bases and J dropped 4 bases, with 16 bases sitting between them. CDR1 is SGHTA and CDR2 is FQGNSA in the germline V gene. This CDR3 contains 15 residues.

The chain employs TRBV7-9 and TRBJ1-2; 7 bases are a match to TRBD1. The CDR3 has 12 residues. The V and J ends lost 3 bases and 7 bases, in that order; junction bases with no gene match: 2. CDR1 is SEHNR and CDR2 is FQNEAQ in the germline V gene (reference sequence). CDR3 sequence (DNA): TGTGCCAGCAGCTTCAACAGGGGTGGCTACACCTTC. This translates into CASSFNRGGYTF.

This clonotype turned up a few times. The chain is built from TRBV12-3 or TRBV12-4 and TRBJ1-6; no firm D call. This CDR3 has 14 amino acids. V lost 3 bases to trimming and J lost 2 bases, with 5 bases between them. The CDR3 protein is CASSFRAYNSPLHF. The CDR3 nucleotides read TGTGCCAGCAGTTTCCGGGCCTATAATTCACCCCTCCACTTT.

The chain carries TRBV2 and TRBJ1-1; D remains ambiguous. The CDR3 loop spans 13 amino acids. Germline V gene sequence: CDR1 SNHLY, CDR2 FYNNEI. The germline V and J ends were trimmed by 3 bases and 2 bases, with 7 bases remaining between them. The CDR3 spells CASSDVGNTEAFF. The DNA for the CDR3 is TGTGCCAGCAGTGACGTCGGAAACACTGAAGCTTTCTTT. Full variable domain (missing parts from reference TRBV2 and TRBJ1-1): EPEVTQTPSHQVTQMGQEVILRCVPISNHLYFYWYRQILGQKVEFLVSFYNNEISEKSEIFDDQFSVERPDGSNFTLKIRSTKLEDSAMYFCASSDVGNTEAFFGQGTRLTVV.

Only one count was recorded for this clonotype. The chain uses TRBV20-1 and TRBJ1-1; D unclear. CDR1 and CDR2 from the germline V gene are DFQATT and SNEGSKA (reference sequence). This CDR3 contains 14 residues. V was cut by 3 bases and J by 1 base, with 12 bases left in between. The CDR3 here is CSASSCGRNTEAFF. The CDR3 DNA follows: TGCAGTGCTAGTTCCTGCGGCAGGAACACTGAAGCTTTCTTT.

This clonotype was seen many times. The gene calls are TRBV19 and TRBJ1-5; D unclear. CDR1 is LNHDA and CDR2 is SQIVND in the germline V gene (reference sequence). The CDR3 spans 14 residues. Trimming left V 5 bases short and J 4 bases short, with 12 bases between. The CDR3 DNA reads TGTGCCAGTAGTTCGGGCCTGGGGAATCAGCCCCAGCATTTT. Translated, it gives CASSSGLGNQPQHF.

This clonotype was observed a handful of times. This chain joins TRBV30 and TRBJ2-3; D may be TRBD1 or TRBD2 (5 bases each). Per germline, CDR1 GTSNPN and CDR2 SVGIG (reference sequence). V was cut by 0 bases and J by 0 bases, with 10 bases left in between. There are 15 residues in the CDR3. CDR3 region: CAWSVSWDSTDTQYF. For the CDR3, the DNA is TGTGCCTGGAGTGTATCCTGGGACAGCACAGATACGCAGTATTTT.

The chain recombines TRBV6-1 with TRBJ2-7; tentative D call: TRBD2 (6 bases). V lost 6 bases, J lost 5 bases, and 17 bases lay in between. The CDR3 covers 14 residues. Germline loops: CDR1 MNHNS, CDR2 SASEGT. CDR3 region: CASRFTGDADEQYF. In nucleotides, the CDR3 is TGTGCCAGCAGATTTACGGGGGATGCTGACGAGCAGTACTTC.

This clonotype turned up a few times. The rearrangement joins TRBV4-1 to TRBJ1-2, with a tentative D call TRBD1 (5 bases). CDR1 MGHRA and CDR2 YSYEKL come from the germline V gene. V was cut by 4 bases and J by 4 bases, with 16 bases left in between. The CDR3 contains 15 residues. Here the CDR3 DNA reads TGCGCCAGCAGCCCCCGATCGGAAGGGACCTATGGCTACACCTTC. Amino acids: CASSPRSEGTYGYTF.

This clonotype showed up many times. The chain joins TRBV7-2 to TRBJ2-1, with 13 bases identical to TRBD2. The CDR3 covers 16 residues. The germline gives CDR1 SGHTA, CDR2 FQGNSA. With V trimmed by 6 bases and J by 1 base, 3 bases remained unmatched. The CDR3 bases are TGTGCCAGCAGTCCGACTAGCGGGAGGTCCTACAATGAGCAGTTCTTC. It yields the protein CASSPTSGRSYNEQFF.